A single TCR beta chain is shown here with its context. Its antigen is unidentified. A much larger clone differs from this one at a single base, so this may be a read error. The data originate from a study of response to subunit inactivated influenza vaccine. The CDR3 extends over 12 amino acids. One entry per CDR3 protein, called by TCRdb with MiXCR from the RT-PCR reads. The table has fewer than 600,000 distinct CDR3 sequences, about 7.2% seen once. Broader study findings: Seasonal influenza vaccination, on each occasion, was suggested by the authors to recruit few new T cells.

Sequencing was performed on PBMCs from blood, taken less than 30 months after vaccination. This sequence originates from a man between 50 and 69 years old who received an inactivated influenza vaccine. The chain uses TRBV12-3 or TRBV12-4 and TRBJ1-1, with D tentatively TRBD1 (6 bases). CDR3 sequence reads: CASSVRDTEASF. Written as DNA, the CDR3 is TGTGCCAGCAGTGTGCGGGACACTGAAGCTTCCTTT.